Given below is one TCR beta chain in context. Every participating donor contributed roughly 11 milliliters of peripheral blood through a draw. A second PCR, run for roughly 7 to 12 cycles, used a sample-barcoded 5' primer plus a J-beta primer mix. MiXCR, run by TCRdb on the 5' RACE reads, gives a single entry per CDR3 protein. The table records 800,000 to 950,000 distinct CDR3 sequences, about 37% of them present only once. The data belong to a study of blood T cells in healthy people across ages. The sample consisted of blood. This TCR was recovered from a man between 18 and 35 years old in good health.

CDR3 coding DNA: TGCAGTGCTAGAGTGGTGGACACTGAAGCTTTCTTT. This codes for CSARVVDTEAFF. This chain uses TRBV20-1 with TRBJ1-1, with D unresolved. The CDR3 spans 12 residues. V lost 1 base to trimming and J lost 3 bases, with 6 bases between them. The V gene's germline CDR1 is DFQATT and CDR2 SNEGSKA (reference sequence).